The subject of this entry is one T cell receptor beta chain. Its specificity is not known. These data are taken from a study of a mutant IDH1 vaccine in newly diagnosed glioma. Whole-study context: Vaccination began 4-6 weeks post radiotherapy alone, or with temozolomide cycles. Earlier treatment was radiotherapy, temozolomide, or both, with most getting both.

The CDR3 has 17 amino acids. Losses at the gene ends were 5 bases for V and 2 bases for J; bases not matched to a gene: 12. Per the germline V gene, CDR1 is MDHEN and CDR2 is SYDVKM. Profiling relied on immunoSEQ multiplex PCR, and the TCRdb table lists in-frame clones only, not all of them. The profile shows about 58,000 clones, around 80% of them singletons. As to time point: week 5, during vaccination. Every single dose of the vaccine, 300 ug of mutant IDH1 20-mer peptide, came with topical imiquimod. Donors harbored newly found WHO grade 3 or 4 IDH1-mutant, ATRX-lost astrocytomas. The specimen was PBMCs, collected from a glioma patient whose treatment included an IDH1 peptide vaccine. The rearrangement joins TRBV28 to TRBJ1-2, with TRBD1 identical over 9 bases. This TCR was sampled from a woman between 45 and 60 years old with glioma. The CDR3 region is CASSRGGTGFSNYGYTF. The CDR3 bases are TGTGCCAGCAGTCGAGGGGGGACAGGGTTTTCCAACTATGGCTACACCTTC.